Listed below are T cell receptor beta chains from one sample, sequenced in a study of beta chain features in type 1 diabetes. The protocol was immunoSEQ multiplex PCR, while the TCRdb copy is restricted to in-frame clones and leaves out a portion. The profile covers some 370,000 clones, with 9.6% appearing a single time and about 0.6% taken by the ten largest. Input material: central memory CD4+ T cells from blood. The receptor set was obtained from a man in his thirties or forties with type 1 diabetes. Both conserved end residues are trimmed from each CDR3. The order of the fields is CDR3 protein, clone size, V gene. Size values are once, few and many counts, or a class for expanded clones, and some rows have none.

cdr3_aa: ASRPGTENEKLF; clone_size: few; v_call: TRBV5-1
cdr3_aa: ASSFRREGSGELF; clone_size: NA; v_call: TRBV27
cdr3_aa: ASSLGREVRHEQY; clone_size: few; v_call: TRBV7-2
cdr3_aa: ASSFRRLAGHNEQF; clone_size: NA; v_call: TRBV28
cdr3_aa: ASSTVGTSGEQY; clone_size: NA; v_call: TRBV7-2
cdr3_aa: ARRTGGQRVYNEQF; clone_size: many; v_call: TRBV23-1
cdr3_aa: ASSLVQETQY; clone_size: few; v_call: TRBV7-2
cdr3_aa: ASSLGFAYEQY; clone_size: NA; v_call: TRBV7-2
cdr3_aa: ASSSQGTHEQY; clone_size: NA; v_call: TRBV6-5
cdr3_aa: ATRTDADSGYT; clone_size: NA; v_call: TRBV5-1
cdr3_aa: ASSLLAGENTGELF; clone_size: NA; v_call: TRBV5-5
cdr3_aa: AARAVGQGHGYT; clone_size: NA; v_call: TRBV28
cdr3_aa: ASTFLGGTEAF; clone_size: many; v_call: TRBV11-2
cdr3_aa: ASSHRRPSYNEQF; clone_size: NA; v_call: TRBV6-5
cdr3_aa: ASSTGGDYNEQF; clone_size: NA; v_call: TRBV18
cdr3_aa: ASSYGQSTEAF; clone_size: NA; v_call: TRBV28
cdr3_aa: ASSEVAGGPNTQY; clone_size: NA; v_call: TRBV7-9
cdr3_aa: ASSPRGAGRPEKLF; clone_size: few; v_call: TRBV7-9
cdr3_aa: ASSRNWDTYYGYT; clone_size: few; v_call: TRBV6-4
cdr3_aa: ASSLPEGNQEF; clone_size: many; v_call: TRBV27
cdr3_aa: ASSLSGRAHEQY; clone_size: few; v_call: TRBV6-5
cdr3_aa: ASSFGRNYGYT; clone_size: many; v_call: TRBV28
cdr3_aa: ASSTRKTSGRTYEQY; clone_size: few; v_call: TRBV19
cdr3_aa: ASSRTSGSYEQY; clone_size: many; v_call: TRBV2
cdr3_aa: AWSVMSDTQY; clone_size: NA; v_call: TRBV30
cdr3_aa: ASTLGTSGRIPY; clone_size: few; v_call: TRBV28
cdr3_aa: ASSLKAGEANTQY; clone_size: NA; v_call: TRBV5-4
cdr3_aa: ASSFVGREKLF; clone_size: few; v_call: TRBV4-2
cdr3_aa: ASSGTGVGTDTQY; clone_size: many; v_call: TRBV2
cdr3_aa: ASSLDRSGGSDTQY; clone_size: few; v_call: TRBV7-2
cdr3_aa: ASSQELTANYGYT; clone_size: few; v_call: TRBV4-1
cdr3_aa: ASSDSTGAEKLF; clone_size: NA; v_call: TRBV6-5
cdr3_aa: ASSLEVVAGDTQY; clone_size: NA; v_call: TRBV5-1
cdr3_aa: ASSLGRTEQF; clone_size: few; v_call: TRBV11-2
cdr3_aa: ASSVRLRRDEQF; clone_size: NA; v_call: TRBV19
cdr3_aa: ASSLAPGTAY; clone_size: NA; v_call: TRBV7-2
cdr3_aa: ASSPDRDEQY; clone_size: many; v_call: TRBV28